This T cell receptor beta chain was captured by sequencing in a study of blood T cell repertoires in COVID-19. At the level of the study: Researchers got acute and convalescent COVID-19 samples from the United States, Italy and Spain. T cells, B-cell-depleted T cells, or PBMCs supplied cDNA or gDNA.

Original processing notes: From reference gene primer amplification, estimates of nucleated cell counts were derived. Using immunoSEQ multiplex PCR, the repertoire was profiled, and TCRdb retains in-frame clones only, with some absent. That table supplies the V and J calls and clone size; D and trimming were determined from the DNA. The profile shows 75,000 to 95,000 clones, 70% to 90% of them singletons. The V gene's germline CDR1 is SGHTA and CDR2 FQGNSA. The CDR3 loop spans 15 amino acids. After removal of 4 bases from V and 4 bases from J, the junction contained 7 bases not matched to a gene. Seattle's enrolled individuals joined amid active infection and were then monitored longitudinally.

The V gene is TRBV7-2, the J gene TRBJ1-2; TRBD1 matches at 9 bases. The origin of this receptor is an older woman with COVID-19, enrolled during active disease. The sample was peripheral blood. The DNA of the CDR3 is TGTGCCAGCAGCTCCGGGACAGGGAACCCCTATGGCTACACCTTC. Protein: CASSSGTGNPYGYTF.